This T cell receptor (beta chain) derives from a study of cytomegalovirus exposure and HLA in healthy donors. Comments on this clone: The antigen remains unidentified.

Notes on the study in general: In vitro, three CMV-associated chains proved specific for CMV antigens. The study labeled 180 or so TCR beta chains cytomegalovirus-associated. While the bulk of TCR sequences proved rare, some public TCRs turned up in many donors.

This table comes from immunoSEQ multiplex PCR, and its TCRdb copy is limited to in-frame clones, with some not included. The sample contains some 120,000 clones, around 90% of which appear only once. V shed 1 base and J 7 bases; nucleotides not matched to a gene: 11. This CDR3 has 18 amino acids. Germline CDR1 reads SGHTA; CDR2 reads FQGNSA. Separate from the approximately 670-subject first cohort, the 120-subject validation cohort was the one that the donors belonged to. This chain connects TRBV7-2 to TRBJ1-6, with 9 bases matching TRBD1. The receptor was isolated from a woman aged 18-29 years in good health and CMV-seronegative. Material for sequencing was PBMCs. The CDR3 protein is CASSLVMYGTGPNSPLHF. In DNA, the CDR3 is TGTGCCAGCAGCTTAGTAATGTACGGGACAGGGCCAAATTCACCCCTCCACTTT.